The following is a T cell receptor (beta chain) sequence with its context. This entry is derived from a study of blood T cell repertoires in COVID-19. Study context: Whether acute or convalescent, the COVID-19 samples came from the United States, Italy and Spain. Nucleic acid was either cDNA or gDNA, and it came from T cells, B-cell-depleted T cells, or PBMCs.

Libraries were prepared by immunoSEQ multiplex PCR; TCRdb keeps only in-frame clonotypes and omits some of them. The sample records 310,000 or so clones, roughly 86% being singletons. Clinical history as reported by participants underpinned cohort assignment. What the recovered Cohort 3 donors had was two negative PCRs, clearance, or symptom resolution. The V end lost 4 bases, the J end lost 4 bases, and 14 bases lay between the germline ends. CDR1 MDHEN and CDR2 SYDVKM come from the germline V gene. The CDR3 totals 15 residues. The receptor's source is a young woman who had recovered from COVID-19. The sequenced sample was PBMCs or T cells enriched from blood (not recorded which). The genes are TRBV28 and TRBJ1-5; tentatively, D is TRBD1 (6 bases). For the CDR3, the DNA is TGTGCCAGCAGTTCCCTGTGGGGGCTGAATCAGCCCCAGCATTTT. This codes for CASSSLWGLNQPQHF.